This T cell receptor (beta chain) was profiled in a study of vaccination and CD4 T cells after COVID-19. Study background: Each person enrolled got two BNT162b2 or mRNA-1273 vaccine doses. Findings of the study overall: It was observed that, in convalescent patients, a median roughly 85% of reactive clones arose only post-vaccination.

This clonotype was seen only a few times. Its antigen is not known. Cultured CD4+ T-cell DNA underwent Oncomine TCR Beta short-read sequencing. TCRdb recomputed calls from the PCR reads with MiXCR, one row per CDR3 protein. This sample has 20,000 to 30,000 distinct CDR3 sequences; 25% to 30% occur once, and the top ten carry roughly 7.2%. Trimming removed 0 bases at V and 5 bases at J, with 8 bases between. The CDR3 totals 13 residues. The germline gives CDR1 MNHEY, CDR2 SVGAGI. The sample's time point: late sampling 161 to 241 days after vaccination in a few convalescent patients. Treatment noted: approximately 11-day PBMC culture with coronavirus spike peptide pools or control peptides (ViraFEST assay). In the ViraFEST assay, peptide-pool expansion preceded TCR sequencing of expanded clonotypes. Investigators isolated CD4+ T cells by negative selection after 10 days of culture.

Material: CD4+ T cells from blood, cultured in vitro, obtained about 7 months after SARS-CoV-2 vaccination. This TCR came from a human donor who had recovered from COVID-19. This chain joins TRBV6-5 and TRBJ2-7; D unclear. The CDR3 DNA reads TGTGCCAGCAGTTACTCCCCCTCGAACGAGCAGTACTTC. Encoded protein: CASSYSPSNEQYF.